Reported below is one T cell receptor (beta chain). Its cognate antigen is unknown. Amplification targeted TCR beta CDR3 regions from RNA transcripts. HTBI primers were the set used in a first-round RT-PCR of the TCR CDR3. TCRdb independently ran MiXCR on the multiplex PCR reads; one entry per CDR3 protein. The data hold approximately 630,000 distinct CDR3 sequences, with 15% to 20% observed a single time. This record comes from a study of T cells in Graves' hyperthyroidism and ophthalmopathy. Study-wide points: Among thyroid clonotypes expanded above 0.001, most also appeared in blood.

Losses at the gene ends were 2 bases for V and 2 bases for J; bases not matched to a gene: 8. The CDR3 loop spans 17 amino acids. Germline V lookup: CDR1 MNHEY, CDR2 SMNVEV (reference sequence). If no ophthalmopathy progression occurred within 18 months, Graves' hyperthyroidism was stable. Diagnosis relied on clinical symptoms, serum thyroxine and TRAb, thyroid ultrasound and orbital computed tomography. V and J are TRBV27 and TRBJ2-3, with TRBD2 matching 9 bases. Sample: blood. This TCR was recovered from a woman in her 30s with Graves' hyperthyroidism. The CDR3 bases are TGTGCCAGCAGTTTAAAGAAGGTAGCGGGAGTCACAGATACGCAGTATTTT. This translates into CASSLKKVAGVTDTQYF.